The rows below give T cell receptor beta chains drawn from one sample of a study of blood T cell repertoires in COVID-19. Clones were sequenced by immunoSEQ multiplex PCR, and TCRdb holds only the in-frame ones, with some missing. Among about 43,000 clones listed, over 80% were seen once. The specimen was peripheral blood. These receptors all stem from a man aged 60 to 75 with active COVID-19. Each CDR3 is given with its conserved first and last residue. The D gene is left open where the match is weak. Where a row states a size, it is once, few, many or the class of an expanded clone; other rows omit it.

>NA|TRBJ2-1|TRBV7-2|TRBD2
TGTGCCAGCAGCCCCTCGGGACTAGCGGGGGGGCACGAGCAGTTCTTC
CASSPSGLAGGHEQFF
>NA|TRBJ2-7|TRBV3-1/TRBV3-2|TRBD2
TGTGCCAGCAGCCAAGGAGCGGGGGGGATCTACGAGCAGTACTTC
CASSQGAGGIYEQYF
>NA|TRBJ2-7|TRBV5-1|TRBD1
TGCGCCAGCAGGACCGGGACAGGGGACTTCTACGAGCAGTACTTC
CASRTGTGDFYEQYF
>NA|TRBJ1-1|TRBV28|NA
TGTGCCAGCACCCAACCTCGGGGATTTGAAGCTTTCTTT
CASTQPRGFEAFF
>NA|TRBJ2-2|TRBV7-2|TRBD2
TGTGCCAGCAGCTCCTTGCGGGGGGGACACACCGGGGAGCTGTTTTTT
CASSSLRGGHTGELFF
>NA|TRBJ2-7|TRBV9|NA
TGTGCCAGCAGCGCCGAGGGAGACTCGAGCTACGAGCAGTACTTC
CASSAEGDSSYEQYF
>NA|TRBJ2-7|TRBV2|NA
TGTGCCAGCAGTGATGGCAGGGCTCCCTACGAGCAGTACTTC
CASSDGRAPYEQYF
>NA|TRBJ2-7|TRBV2|TRBD1
TGTGCCAGCAGTCCCCTCAGGGACAGGGCATCCTACGAGCAGTACTTC
CASSPLRDRASYEQYF
>NA|TRBJ1-2|TRBV6-2/TRBV6-3|NA
TGTGCCAGCAGTTACGCGCAGGGTGGTGGCTACACCTTC
CASSYAQGGGYTF
>NA|TRBJ2-7|TRBV27|TRBD1
TGTGCCAGCAGTAAGGGGACAGGGGGTGGCGAGCAGTACTTC
CASSKGTGGGEQYF
>NA|TRBJ2-5|TRBV18|NA
TGTGCCAGCTCCAGGGACACCCAAGAGACCCAGTACTTC
CASSRDTQETQYF
>NA|TRBJ2-7|TRBV7-2|NA
TGTGCCAGCAGCTTAGACCGGACAGCGACCTACGAGCAGTACTTC
CASSLDRTATYEQYF
>NA|TRBJ1-5|TRBV19|NA
TGTGCCAGTAGACTGGGGCAGGGCAATCAGCCCCAGCATTTT
CASRLGQGNQPQHF
>NA|TRBJ2-1|TRBV4-1|TRBD2
TGCGCCAGCAGCCAAGGAGGGACTAGCCTAAATGAGCAGTTCTTC
CASSQGGTSLNEQFF
>many|TRBJ1-6|TRBV6-1|TRBD1
TGTGCCAGCAGTGAAGCCCTCCAATTCGCAGGGGGTAATTCACCCCTCCACTTT
CASSEALQFAGGNSPLHF
>NA|TRBJ2-3|TRBV4-2|TRBD2
TGTGCCAGCAGCCAGGGGGAAGCGGGGGGCACAGATACGCAGTATTTT
CASSQGEAGGTDTQYF
>once|TRBJ1-4|TRBV7-2|NA
TGTGCCAGCAGCTTGGGGGCAGGGGAAAAACTGTTTTTT
CASSLGAGEKLFF
>few|TRBJ2-7|TRBV5-4|TRBD2
TGTGCCAGCAGCTTGGGGGGGACTAGCTCCTACGAGCAGTACTTC
CASSLGGTSSYEQYF
>NA|TRBJ2-1|TRBV28|TRBD2
TGTGCCAGCAGTTTAAGGCTAGCGGGAGGAAATGAGCAGTTCTTC
CASSLRLAGGNEQFF
>NA|TRBJ2-7|TRBV4-2|NA
TGTGCCAGCAGCCAAGATTCATCCTACGAGCAGTACTTC
CASSQDSSYEQYF
>NA|TRBJ2-1|TRBV12-2|NA
TGTGCAAGTCGCCGCCCGGGACTTACCTACAATGAGCAGTTCTTC
CASRRPGLTYNEQFF
>NA|TRBJ2-7|TRBV6-5|TRBD1
TGTGCCAGCAAAAGTGGCAGGGGGAACGACGAGCAGTACTTC
CASKSGRGNDEQYF
>NA|TRBJ2-1|TRBV4-3|TRBD2
TGCGCCAGCAGCCAAGACTCCGGGACTAGCGGGGGGGCTAAGTTCTTC
CASSQDSGTSGGAKFF
>once|TRBJ1-4|TRBV6-5|NA
TGTGCCAGCAACGGGGTTGGGGAAAAACTGTTTTTT
CASNGVGEKLFF
>NA|TRBJ1-5|TRBV5-1|TRBD1
TGCGCCAGCAGCTTGGAGACAGGGACCAATCAGCCCCAGCATTTT
CASSLETGTNQPQHF
>NA|TRBJ2-5|TRBV5-1|TRBD2
TGCGCCAGCAGCGAAGCGGGGGGTCAACAAGAGACCCAGTACTTC
CASSEAGGQQETQYF
>NA|TRBJ2-3|TRBV15|TRBD2
TGTGCCACCAGCAGAGCAGCGGGAGGCCGCACAGATACGCAGTATTTT
CATSRAAGGRTDTQYF
>NA|TRBJ2-5|TRBV6-2/TRBV6-3|NA
TGTGCCAGCAGTTTGGGCGGGGGCGCTCAAGAGACCCAGTACTTC
CASSLGGGAQETQYF
>NA|TRBJ2-1|TRBV4-2|TRBD2
TGTGCCAGCAGCCGTTCAGCGGGAGGAGGGGTGGTAGCGGTCAATGAGCAGTTCTTC
CASSRSAGGGVVAVNEQFF
>few|TRBJ2-1|TRBV7-6|TRBD2
TGTGCCAGCAGCTTACAGCGGGAGGGCCTGAGTGAGCAGTTCTTC
CASSLQREGLSEQFF
>once|TRBJ2-1|TRBV7-2|NA
TGTGCCAGCAGCTTATTTGGGGGCCCAAACAATGAGCAGTTCTTC
CASSLFGGPNNEQFF
>NA|TRBJ2-1|TRBV25-1|NA
TGTGCCAGCAGTGAATTCGGAGACAATGAGCAGTTCTTC
CASSEFGDNEQFF
>NA|TRBJ2-3|TRBV30|NA
TGTGCCTGGAGTGCACGGAGCACAGATACGCAGTATTTT
CAWSARSTDTQYF
>once|TRBJ1-5|TRBV6-6|NA
TGTGCCAGCAGCCCAGCCCTAGGTCCCAATCAGCCCCAGCATTTT
CASSPALGPNQPQHF
>once|TRBJ2-5|TRBV28|TRBD1
TGTGCCAGCAGTTCTCGACAGGGGGGGGAGACCCAGTACTTC
CASSSRQGGETQYF
>NA|TRBJ2-5|TRBV5-1|TRBD2
TGCGCCAGCAGCCAAGGGACTAGCGGCCAAGAGACCCAGTACTTC
CASSQGTSGQETQYF
>NA|TRBJ2-3|TRBV15|NA
TGTGCCACCCGACCAGGGGGCACAGATACGCAGTATTTT
CATRPGGTDTQYF
>NA|TRBJ2-5|TRBV6-5|TRBD1
TGTGCCAGCTCCATTGACAGGGGCCAAGAGACCCAGTACTTC
CASSIDRGQETQYF
>NA|TRBJ1-3|TRBV29-1|NA
TGCAGCGTTGCAAGGGTTTCGGTTTCGGGGACTGGAAACACCATATATTTT
CSVARVSVSGTGNTIYF
>NA|TRBJ1-5|TRBV2|TRBD1
TGTGCCAGCCGGGACAGGGGTTCTTCGGGCAATCAGCCCCAGCATTTT
CASRDRGSSGNQPQHF
>NA|TRBJ2-6|TRBV11-3|TRBD1
TGTGCCAGCAGCCGCCCGGGACAGGGGGCGTCTGGGGCCAACGTCCTGACTTTC
CASSRPGQGASGANVLTF
>NA|TRBJ2-7|TRBV7-7|TRBD2
TGTGCTAGCAGCCAGGGACTAGCGGGGGGGAACCACGAGCAGTACTTC
CASSQGLAGGNHEQYF
>NA|TRBJ1-2|TRBV28|NA
TGTGCCAGCAGGTCGACCGCGGGGGGAGATGCCAACTATGGCTACACCTTC
CASRSTAGGDANYGYTF
>NA|TRBJ1-5|TRBV6-1|NA
TGTGCCAGCAGTGATGGGCAGAATTATCAGCCCCAGCATTTT
CASSDGQNYQPQHF
>NA|TRBJ2-1|TRBV25-1|TRBD2
TGTGCCAGCAGTGAATACCTAGCGGGACGCTACAATGAGCAGTTCTTC
CASSEYLAGRYNEQFF
>NA|TRBJ2-3|TRBV7-2|TRBD2
TGTGCCACCGCCGGGGGGATAACTAGCACAGATACGCAGTATTTT
CATAGGITSTDTQYF
>once|TRBJ2-1|TRBV24-1|TRBD2
TGTGCCACCAGTGATAGCGGGAGACCCTACAATGAGCAGTTCTTC
CATSDSGRPYNEQFF
>NA|TRBJ2-7|TRBV4-1|TRBD1
TGCGCCAGCAAGAAAGGGACAGGGGCTTCCTACGAGCAGTACTTC
CASKKGTGASYEQYF
>once|TRBJ2-3|TRBV11-3|TRBD2
TGTGCCAGCAGCTCTAACGCCGGGGGGAAGGGCACAGATACGCAGTATTTT
CASSSNAGGKGTDTQYF
>NA|TRBJ1-5|TRBV2|NA
TGTGCCAGCAGGAGGGCACTGGGGATTAGCAATCAGCCCCAGCATTTT
CASRRALGISNQPQHF
>NA|TRBJ1-3|TRBV7-8|NA
TGTGCCAGCAGCTTAGCGTTACAGGTATCCTCTGGAAACACCATATATTTT
CASSLALQVSSGNTIYF
>NA|TRBJ2-1|TRBV7-2|TRBD2
TGTGCCAGCAGCTTCTCGGGACTAGTAATCCATGAGCAGTTCTTC
CASSFSGLVIHEQFF
>few|TRBJ1-4|TRBV4-1|TRBD1
TGCGCCAGCAGCCCTTTCGGACAGGCTAATGAAAAACTGTTTTTT
CASSPFGQANEKLFF
>NA|TRBJ2-7|TRBV7-2|NA
TGTGCCAGCACCCAGAAGGGGGTCACCTACGAGCAGTACTTC
CASTQKGVTYEQYF
>NA|TRBJ1-6|TRBV19|NA
TGTGCCAGTAGTATTGGGGCAGGGCCAGGGAATTCACCCCTCCACTTT
CASSIGAGPGNSPLHF